These T cell receptor beta chains were read from a single sample in a study of post-analysis software for immune sequencing data. TCRdb processed the PCR reads anew with MiXCR; each CDR3 protein has one entry. This repertoire shows about 620,000 distinct CDR3 sequences, 44% found once; its top ten account for about 1.8%. The sequencing input was blood. Receptors were obtained from a girl aged 10 to 17 with multiple sclerosis. Each CDR3 is given with its conserved first and last residue. D genes are given only for firm matches. Expanded clones are given a class, and other clones once, few, many or no size at all.

j_call: TRBJ2-1
d_call: NA
v_call: TRBV12-3/TRBV12-4
clone_size: few
cdr3_aa: CASSIVPNEQFF
cdr3_nt: TGTGCCAGCAGCATCGTCCCGAATGAGCAGTTCTTC

j_call: TRBJ2-5
d_call: NA
v_call: TRBV4-1
clone_size: NA
cdr3_aa: CASSYTRGETQYF
cdr3_nt: TGCGCCAGCAGCTATACTAGGGGAGAGACCCAGTACTTC

j_call: TRBJ2-3
d_call: TRBD2
v_call: TRBV2
clone_size: NA
cdr3_aa: CASSATGLRSDTQYF
cdr3_nt: TGTGCCAGCAGTGCGACGGGACTAAGGTCAGATACGCAGTATTTT

j_call: TRBJ2-1
d_call: TRBD1
v_call: TRBV12-3/TRBV12-4
clone_size: NA
cdr3_aa: CASSAVGQVPYNEQFF
cdr3_nt: TGTGCCAGCAGTGCCGTAGGACAGGTCCCCTACAATGAGCAGTTCTTC

j_call: TRBJ2-7
d_call: TRBD1
v_call: TRBV12-3/TRBV12-4
clone_size: few
cdr3_aa: CASSHQGAYEQYF
cdr3_nt: TGTGCCAGCAGTCATCAGGGGGCGTACGAGCAGTACTTC

j_call: TRBJ1-5
d_call: NA
v_call: TRBV2
clone_size: NA
cdr3_aa: CASARTAGNQPQHF
cdr3_nt: TGTGCCAGCGCTCGGACGGCTGGCAATCAGCCCCAGCATTTT

j_call: TRBJ2-7
d_call: NA
v_call: TRBV20-1
clone_size: NA
cdr3_aa: CSASPQGWSEQYF
cdr3_nt: TGCAGTGCTAGTCCTCAGGGATGGAGCGAGCAGTACTTC

j_call: TRBJ1-4
d_call: NA
v_call: TRBV6-5
clone_size: NA
cdr3_aa: CASSYETGFFEKLFF
cdr3_nt: TGTGCCAGCAGTTACGAAACAGGGTTTTTTGAAAAACTGTTTTTT

j_call: TRBJ2-7
d_call: NA
v_call: TRBV30
clone_size: NA
cdr3_aa: CAWSVRTAFYEQYF
cdr3_nt: TGTGCCTGGAGTGTACGGACAGCGTTTTACGAGCAGTACTTC

j_call: TRBJ1-1
d_call: NA
v_call: TRBV5-1
clone_size: few
cdr3_aa: CASSLEGGSAEAFF
cdr3_nt: TGCGCCAGCAGCTTGGAAGGAGGGAGCGCTGAAGCTTTCTTT

j_call: TRBJ2-1
d_call: TRBD1
v_call: TRBV5-5
clone_size: NA
cdr3_aa: CASSGWTGNEQFF
cdr3_nt: TGTGCCAGCAGCGGGTGGACAGGGAATGAGCAGTTCTTC

j_call: TRBJ2-3
d_call: NA
v_call: TRBV7-9
clone_size: NA
cdr3_aa: CASSSRPASTDTQYF
cdr3_nt: TGTGCCAGCAGCTCAAGACCTGCTTCCACAGATACGCAGTATTTT

j_call: TRBJ2-1
d_call: NA
v_call: TRBV5-1
clone_size: few
cdr3_aa: CATSLMRNNEQFF
cdr3_nt: TGCGCCACCTCACTCATGCGCAACAATGAGCAGTTCTTC

j_call: TRBJ2-7
d_call: NA
v_call: TRBV12-3/TRBV12-4
clone_size: NA
cdr3_aa: CARSSTDPGQRGSKSYEQYF
cdr3_nt: TGTGCCCGCAGTTCTACGGACCCGGGCCAGAGGGGTAGTAAGTCCTACGAGCAGTACTTC

j_call: TRBJ2-7
d_call: TRBD1
v_call: TRBV27
clone_size: NA
cdr3_aa: CASAYGQDSYEQYF
cdr3_nt: TGTGCCAGCGCCTACGGACAGGACTCCTACGAGCAGTACTTC

j_call: TRBJ2-7
d_call: TRBD2
v_call: TRBV7-2
clone_size: NA
cdr3_aa: CASSLRIAGWFRDEQYF
cdr3_nt: TGTGCCAGCAGCTTACGGATAGCGGGCTGGTTTCGGGACGAGCAGTACTTC

j_call: TRBJ2-7
d_call: NA
v_call: TRBV6-6
clone_size: few
cdr3_aa: CASRLGNEQYF
cdr3_nt: TGTGCCAGCAGATTGGGAAACGAGCAGTACTTC

j_call: TRBJ2-5
d_call: TRBD2
v_call: TRBV10-3
clone_size: NA
cdr3_aa: CAISGTSGSSGKTQYF
cdr3_nt: TGTGCCATCAGCGGAACTAGCGGGAGTTCTGGCAAGACCCAGTACTTC

j_call: TRBJ1-3
d_call: NA
v_call: TRBV12-3/TRBV12-4
clone_size: NA
cdr3_aa: CASSFTQGPGNTIYF
cdr3_nt: TGTGCCAGCAGTTTCACACAGGGACCTGGAAACACCATATATTTT

j_call: TRBJ1-2
d_call: TRBD1
v_call: TRBV6-5
clone_size: few
cdr3_aa: CASSYWDPTGMYGYTF
cdr3_nt: TGTGCCAGCAGTTATTGGGACCCGACAGGGATGTACGGCTACACCTTC

j_call: TRBJ2-1
d_call: TRBD2
v_call: TRBV7-9
clone_size: NA
cdr3_aa: CASSQRRLAGGWNNEQFF
cdr3_nt: TGTGCCAGCAGCCAGCGGAGACTAGCGGGAGGGTGGAACAATGAGCAGTTCTTC

j_call: TRBJ2-5
d_call: NA
v_call: TRBV12-3/TRBV12-4
clone_size: once
cdr3_aa: CASSPLPSQETQYF
cdr3_nt: TGTGCCAGCAGCCCCCTTCCTTCCCAAGAGACCCAGTACTTC

j_call: TRBJ1-2
d_call: NA
v_call: TRBV20-1
clone_size: few
cdr3_aa: CSAGWGGVRGYTF
cdr3_nt: TGCAGTGCAGGCTGGGGGGGGGTTCGTGGCTACACCTTC

j_call: TRBJ1-2
d_call: NA
v_call: TRBV29-1
clone_size: NA
cdr3_aa: CGVVTPGRHNYGYTF
cdr3_nt: TGCGGCGTTGTGACCCCGGGACGGCACAACTATGGCTACACCTTC

j_call: TRBJ1-2
d_call: NA
v_call: TRBV4-1
clone_size: few
cdr3_aa: CASSQEDSPDALDGYTF
cdr3_nt: TGCGCCAGCAGCCAAGAAGACAGTCCTGATGCGCTAGATGGCTACACCTTC

j_call: TRBJ1-1
d_call: TRBD1
v_call: TRBV4-1
clone_size: NA
cdr3_aa: CASSPRQGLNTEAFF
cdr3_nt: TGCGCCAGCAGCCCTAGACAGGGTCTGAACACTGAAGCTTTCTTT

j_call: TRBJ2-1
d_call: NA
v_call: TRBV10-3
clone_size: NA
cdr3_aa: CASRGLGDEQFF
cdr3_nt: TGTGCCAGCCGGGGCCTGGGGGATGAGCAGTTCTTC

j_call: TRBJ2-3
d_call: NA
v_call: TRBV12-3/TRBV12-4
clone_size: NA
cdr3_aa: CASSLGFASTDTQYF
cdr3_nt: TGTGCCAGCAGTTTAGGGTTCGCCAGCACAGATACGCAGTATTTT

j_call: TRBJ2-3
d_call: TRBD2
v_call: TRBV7-6
clone_size: NA
cdr3_aa: CASSPVVVGEGPDTQYF
cdr3_nt: TGTGCCAGCAGCCCAGTGGTGGTGGGGGAGGGCCCAGATACGCAGTATTTT

j_call: TRBJ2-7
d_call: NA
v_call: TRBV20-1
clone_size: NA
cdr3_aa: CSAQRAYNEQYF
cdr3_nt: TGCAGTGCTCAGCGGGCGTACAATGAGCAGTACTTC

j_call: TRBJ2-3
d_call: NA
v_call: TRBV11-3
clone_size: NA
cdr3_aa: CASSLAERDTQYF
cdr3_nt: TGTGCCAGCAGCTTAGCAGAGAGGGATACGCAGTATTTT

j_call: TRBJ2-3
d_call: TRBD2
v_call: TRBV2
clone_size: NA
cdr3_aa: CASALAGDTQYF
cdr3_nt: TGTGCCAGCGCGCTAGCGGGGGATACGCAGTATTTT

j_call: TRBJ2-1
d_call: TRBD2
v_call: TRBV20-1
clone_size: NA
cdr3_aa: CSAYTTSGPYNEQFF
cdr3_nt: TGCAGTGCTTACACGACTAGCGGGCCATACAATGAGCAGTTCTTC

j_call: TRBJ2-3
d_call: TRBD2
v_call: TRBV24-1
clone_size: NA
cdr3_aa: CATSDRSGGARGTDTQYF
cdr3_nt: TGTGCCACCAGTGATAGGAGCGGGGGGGCCCGAGGCACAGATACGCAGTATTTT

j_call: TRBJ2-1
d_call: TRBD2
v_call: TRBV7-9
clone_size: NA
cdr3_aa: CASSFPAGTSGNNEQFF
cdr3_nt: TGTGCCAGCAGCTTCCCGGCCGGGACTAGCGGTAACAATGAGCAGTTCTTC

j_call: TRBJ2-7
d_call: NA
v_call: TRBV6-1
clone_size: NA
cdr3_aa: CASSESGARVYEQYF
cdr3_nt: TGTGCCAGCAGTGAATCAGGGGCACGCGTATACGAGCAGTACTTC

j_call: TRBJ1-2
d_call: TRBD1
v_call: TRBV12-3/TRBV12-4
clone_size: NA
cdr3_aa: CASKRDRAYGYTF
cdr3_nt: TGTGCCAGCAAGAGGGACAGGGCCTATGGCTACACCTTC

j_call: TRBJ2-1
d_call: NA
v_call: TRBV20-1
clone_size: NA
cdr3_aa: CSARDPGGGNYNEQFF
cdr3_nt: TGCAGTGCTAGAGATCCCGGGGGCGGAAATTACAATGAGCAGTTCTTC

j_call: TRBJ2-4
d_call: TRBD2
v_call: TRBV10-3
clone_size: NA
cdr3_aa: CAISDPGLAGAKNIQYF
cdr3_nt: TGTGCCATCAGTGACCCGGGACTAGCGGGAGCCAAAAACATTCAGTACTTC

j_call: TRBJ1-4
d_call: NA
v_call: TRBV4-1
clone_size: NA
cdr3_aa: CASNGAGAEREKLFF
cdr3_nt: TGCGCCAGCAACGGAGCCGGGGCCGAACGTGAAAAACTGTTTTTT

j_call: TRBJ1-4
d_call: NA
v_call: TRBV5-1
clone_size: few
cdr3_aa: CASSWGRLGDEKLFF
cdr3_nt: TGCGCCAGCAGCTGGGGTAGACTAGGGGATGAAAAACTGTTTTTT

j_call: TRBJ2-7
d_call: NA
v_call: TRBV12-3/TRBV12-4
clone_size: NA
cdr3_aa: CASSLGADYEQYF
cdr3_nt: TGTGCCAGCAGTTTAGGGGCGGACTACGAGCAGTACTTC

j_call: TRBJ2-7
d_call: TRBD1
v_call: TRBV19
clone_size: NA
cdr3_aa: CASSIGTGSEQYF
cdr3_nt: TGTGCCAGTAGTATTGGGACAGGGAGCGAGCAGTACTTC

j_call: TRBJ2-1
d_call: TRBD2
v_call: TRBV10-2
clone_size: NA
cdr3_aa: CASSDRAGGLHEQFF
cdr3_nt: TGCGCCAGCAGTGATCGAGCGGGAGGGTTGCATGAGCAGTTCTTC

j_call: TRBJ1-2
d_call: NA
v_call: TRBV20-1
clone_size: few
cdr3_aa: CSARDWFDWQNYGYTF
cdr3_nt: TGCAGTGCTAGAGATTGGTTCGACTGGCAAAACTATGGCTACACCTTC